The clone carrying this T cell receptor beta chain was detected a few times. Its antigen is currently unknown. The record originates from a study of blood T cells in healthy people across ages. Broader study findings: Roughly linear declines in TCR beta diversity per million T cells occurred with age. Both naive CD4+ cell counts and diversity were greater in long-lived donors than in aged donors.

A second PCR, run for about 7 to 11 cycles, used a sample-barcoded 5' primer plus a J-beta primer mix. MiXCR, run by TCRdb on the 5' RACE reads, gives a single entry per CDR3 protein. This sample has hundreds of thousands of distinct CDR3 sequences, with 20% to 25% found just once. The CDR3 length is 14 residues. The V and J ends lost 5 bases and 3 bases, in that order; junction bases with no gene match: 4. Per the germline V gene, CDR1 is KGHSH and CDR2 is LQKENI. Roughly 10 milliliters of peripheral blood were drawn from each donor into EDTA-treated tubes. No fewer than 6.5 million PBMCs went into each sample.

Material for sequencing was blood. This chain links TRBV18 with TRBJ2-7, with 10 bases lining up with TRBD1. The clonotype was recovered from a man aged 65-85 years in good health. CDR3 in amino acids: CASSAGTGDYEQYF. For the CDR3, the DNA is TGTGCCAGCTCAGCCGGGACAGGGGACTACGAGCAGTACTTC.